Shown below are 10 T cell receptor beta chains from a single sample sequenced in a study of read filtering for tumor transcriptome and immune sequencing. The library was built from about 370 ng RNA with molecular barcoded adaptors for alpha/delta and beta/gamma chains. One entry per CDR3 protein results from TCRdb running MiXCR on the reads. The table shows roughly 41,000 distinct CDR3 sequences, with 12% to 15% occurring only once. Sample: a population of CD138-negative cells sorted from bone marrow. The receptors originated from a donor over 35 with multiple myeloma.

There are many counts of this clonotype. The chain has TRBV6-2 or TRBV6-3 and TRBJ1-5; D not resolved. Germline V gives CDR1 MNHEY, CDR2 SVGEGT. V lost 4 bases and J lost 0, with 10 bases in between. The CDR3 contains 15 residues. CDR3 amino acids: CASSSVGVSNQPQHF. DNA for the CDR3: TGTGCCAGCAGTTCGGTCGGGGTTAGCAATCAGCCCCAGCATTTT.

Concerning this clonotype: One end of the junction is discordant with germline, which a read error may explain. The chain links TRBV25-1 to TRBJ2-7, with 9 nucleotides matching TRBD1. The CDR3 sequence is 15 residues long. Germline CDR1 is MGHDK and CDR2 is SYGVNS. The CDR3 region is CASSAPGTGWCEEYF. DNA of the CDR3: TGTGCCAGCAGTGCCCCCGGGACAGGGTGGTGCGAGGAGTACTTC.

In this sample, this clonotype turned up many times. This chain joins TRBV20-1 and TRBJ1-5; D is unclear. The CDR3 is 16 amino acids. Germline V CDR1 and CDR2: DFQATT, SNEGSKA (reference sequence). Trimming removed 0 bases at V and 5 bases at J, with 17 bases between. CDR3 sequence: CSARDRVPDGDQPQHF. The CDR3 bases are TGCAGTGCTAGAGATCGGGTCCCGGACGGGGATCAGCCCCAGCATTTT.

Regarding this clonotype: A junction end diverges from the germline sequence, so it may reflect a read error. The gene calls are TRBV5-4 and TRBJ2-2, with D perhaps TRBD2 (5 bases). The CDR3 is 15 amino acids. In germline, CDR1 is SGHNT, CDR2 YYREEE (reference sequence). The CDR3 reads CASSLGRANTGELVF. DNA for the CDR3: TGTGCCAGCAGCTTGGGAAGGGCGAATACCGGGGAGCTGGTTTTT.

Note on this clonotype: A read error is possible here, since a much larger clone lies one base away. CDR3 amino acids: CASSERGYSEQFF. Written as DNA, the CDR3 is TGTGCTAGCAGTGAACGGGGTTACAGTGAGCAGTTCTTC. This chain joins TRBV2 and TRBJ2-1; D possibly corresponds to TRBD2 (5 bases). CDR1 and CDR2 from the germline V gene are SNHLY and FYNNEI. There are 13 residues in the CDR3.

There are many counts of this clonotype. The CDR3 DNA follows: TGCGCCAGCAGCCAAGATCTCAACGGGATCAAAGAGACCCAGTACTTC. It specifies CASSQDLNGIKETQYF. This chain joins TRBV4-3 and TRBJ2-5, with a weak D call TRBD2 (5 bases). The CDR3 has 16 amino acids. Germline V lookup: CDR1 LGHNA, CDR2 YSLEER. V lost 0 bases and J 3 bases, leaving 14 bases between the germline ends.

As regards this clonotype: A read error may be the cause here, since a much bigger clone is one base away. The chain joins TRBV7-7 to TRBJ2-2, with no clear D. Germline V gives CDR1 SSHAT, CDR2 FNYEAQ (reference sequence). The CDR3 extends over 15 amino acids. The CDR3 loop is CASRLDGPNTGELFF. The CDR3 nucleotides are TGTGCTAGCAGGTTGGATGGGCCTAACACCGGGGAGCTGTTTTTT.

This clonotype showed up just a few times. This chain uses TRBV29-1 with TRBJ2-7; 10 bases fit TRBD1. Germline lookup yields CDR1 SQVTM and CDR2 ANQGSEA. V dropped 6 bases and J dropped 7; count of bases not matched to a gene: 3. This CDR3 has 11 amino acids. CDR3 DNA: TGCAGCGTCGGGACAGGGGATGAGCAGTACTTC. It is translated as CSVGTGDEQYF.

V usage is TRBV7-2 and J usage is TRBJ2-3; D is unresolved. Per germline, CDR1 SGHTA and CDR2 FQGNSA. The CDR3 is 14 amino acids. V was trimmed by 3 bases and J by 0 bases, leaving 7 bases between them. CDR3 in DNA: TGTGCCAGCAGCTTCGTTGCTAGCACAGATACGCAGTATTTT. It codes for CASSFVASTDTQYF.

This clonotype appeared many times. CDR3: CASSLLAGGGNEQFF. The CDR3 nucleotides are TGTGCCAGCAGTCTCCTAGCGGGAGGGGGAAATGAGCAGTTCTTC. This sequence joins TRBV6-6 and TRBJ2-1, with 12 bases lining up with TRBD2. Germline loops: CDR1 MNHNY, CDR2 SVGAGI (reference sequence). V shed 5 bases, J shed 7 bases, and the junction held 6 bases outside the gene matches. The CDR3 contains 15 residues.